The present T cell receptor (beta chain) was sequenced within a study of PD-1 blockade in classical Hodgkin lymphoma. Whole-study results and caveats: The study reported lower baseline TCR diversity in newly diagnosed patients than in healthy donors.

Brentuximab vedotin exposure varied among the patients, all of whom had relapsed after autologous stem cell transplantation. On this clone: The antigen is unknown.

Only in-frame clones appear in the TCRdb table, and some are missing; sequencing was by immunoSEQ multiplex PCR. In the table there are fewer than 90,000 clones, around 93% of which are singletons. This sample comprised peripheral blood mononuclear cells (PBMCs), obtained at baseline. This clonotype was sampled from a human donor with classical Hodgkin lymphoma.

CDR3 amino acids: CASSVGRVGQETQYF. The CDR3 coding sequence is TGTGCCAGCAGCGTAGGTAGGGTCGGTCAAGAGACCCAGTACTTC. The V call is TRBV9, the J call TRBJ2-5; no clear D gene. The germline V and J ends were trimmed by 0 bases and 2 bases, with 11 bases remaining between them. The CDR3 consists of 15 residues. CDR1 and CDR2 (germline): SGDLS, YYNGEE.